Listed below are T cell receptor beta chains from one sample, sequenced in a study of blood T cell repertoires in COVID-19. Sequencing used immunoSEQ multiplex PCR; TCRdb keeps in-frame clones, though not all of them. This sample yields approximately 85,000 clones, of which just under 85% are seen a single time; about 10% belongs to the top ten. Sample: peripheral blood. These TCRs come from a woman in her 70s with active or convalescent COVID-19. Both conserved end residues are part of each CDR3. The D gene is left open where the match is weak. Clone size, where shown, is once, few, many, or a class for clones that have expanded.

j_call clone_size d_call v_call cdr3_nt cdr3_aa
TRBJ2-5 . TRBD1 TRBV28 TGTGCCAGCAGTCCCCCCGGGACAGGGTATAGGGAGACCCAGTACTTC CASSPPGTGYRETQYF
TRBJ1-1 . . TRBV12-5 TGTGCTAGTGGTTTGGTAAGACCGGTTCGGCAGGCCATGAACACTGAAGCTTTCTTT CASGLVRPVRQAMNTEAFF
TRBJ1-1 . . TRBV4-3 TGCGCCAGCAGCCAAGAGGCAGGGCCCTACACTGAAGCTTTCTTT CASSQEAGPYTEAFF
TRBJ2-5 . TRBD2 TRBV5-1 TGCGCCAGCAGCACCCTGACTAGCGGGGGCCGAGGGGAGACCCAGTACTTC CASSTLTSGGRGETQYF
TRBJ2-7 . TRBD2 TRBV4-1 TGCGCCAGCAGCCCCGACGGGCGGGGGTCCTACGAGCAGTACTTC CASSPDGRGSYEQYF
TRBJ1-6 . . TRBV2 TGTGCCAGCAGACAGACTAGCTCCTATAATTCACCCCTCCACTTT CASRQTSSYNSPLHF
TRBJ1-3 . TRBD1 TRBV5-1 TGCGCCAGCAGCTTGACAGGGGATGACTCTGGAAACACCATATATTTT CASSLTGDDSGNTIYF
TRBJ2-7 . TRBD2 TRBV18 TGTGCCAGCTCACCTTTGCGGGGGAGCCCAGAAGAGCAGTACTTC CASSPLRGSPEEQYF
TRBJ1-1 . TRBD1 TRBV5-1 TGCGCCAGCAGCTTACTACTCAACAGGGGCCAGGAAGCTTTCTTT CASSLLLNRGQEAFF
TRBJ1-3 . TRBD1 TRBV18 TGTGCCAGCTCGACAGGGTTCTTAAACACCATATATTTT CASSTGFLNTIYF
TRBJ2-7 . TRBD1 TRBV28 TGTGCCAGCAGCCCGGGACAGGAGGGGCTCGAGTCCTACGAGCAGTACTTC CASSPGQEGLESYEQYF
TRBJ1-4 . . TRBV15 TGTGCCACCAGCAGAGGGGGGGGTAAGGAAAAACTGTTTTTT CATSRGGGKEKLFF
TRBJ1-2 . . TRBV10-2 TGCGCCAGCAGTGGGGCGCTTGTTTATGGCTACACCTTC CASSGALVYGYTF
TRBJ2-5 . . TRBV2 TGTGCCAGCAGTCTGTACCAAGAGACCCAGTACTTC CASSLYQETQYF
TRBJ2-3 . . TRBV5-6 TGTGCCAGCAGCTTGGGGAGCGGAAGAAGCACAGATACGCAGTATTTT CASSLGSGRSTDTQYF
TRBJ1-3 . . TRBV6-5 TGTGCCAGCAGTTACGCGGCAGGGGGAAACACCATATATTTT CASSYAAGGNTIYF
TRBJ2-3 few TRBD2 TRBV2 TGTGCCAGCAGGCGGGGGGGGCGGGAAGATACGCAGTATTTT CASRRGGREDTQYF
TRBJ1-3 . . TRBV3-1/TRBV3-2 TGTGCCAGCAGCCAAGGAGGAATTTCTGGAAACACCATATATTTT CASSQGGISGNTIYF
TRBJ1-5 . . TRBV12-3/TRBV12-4 TGTGCCAGCAGTTTTTCGACAGAGCCCCAGCATTTT CASSFSTEPQHF
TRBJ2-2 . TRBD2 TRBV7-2 TGTGCCAGCAGCTTAGCAGGGACTAGCAGTATTGACACCGGGGAGCTGTTTTTT CASSLAGTSSIDTGELFF
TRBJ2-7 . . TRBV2 TGTGCCAGCAGTAAGACAGGATACGAGCAGTACTTC CASSKTGYEQYF
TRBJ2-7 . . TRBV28 TGTGCCAGCAGTCCTAATACCTTACTAGTAACCTACGAGCAGTACTTC CASSPNTLLVTYEQYF
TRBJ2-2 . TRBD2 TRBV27 TGTGCCAGCAGTCCTCTAGCGGGGTTAACCGGGGAGCTGTTTTTT CASSPLAGLTGELFF
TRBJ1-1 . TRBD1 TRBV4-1 TGCGCCAGCAGCCTCACAGGGGCTTCGAGCACTGAAGCTTTCTTT CASSLTGASSTEAFF